Shown below are 15 T cell receptor beta chains from a single sample sequenced in a study of metastatic and nonmetastatic thyroid tumors. Patients had received no treatment of any kind before thyroid surgery. TCRdb re-clonotyped the PCR reads via MiXCR. The data hold about 85,000 clones, with approximately 9% observed a single time. The sample comprised blood. The receptors come from a female donor with papillary thyroid cancer or a benign thyroid nodule (not recorded which). Some clones in this sample may be carry-over from other donors' samples.

The sample holds many counts of this clone. The chain has TRBV7-3 and TRBJ2-2; 7 bases match TRBD2. The CDR3 extends over 16 amino acids. Germline V CDR1 and CDR2: SGHTA, FQGTGA. Unmatched junction bases numbered 8, after V lost 0 bases and J lost 7 bases. As DNA, the CDR3 is TGTGCCAGCAGCTTAACCGGGACTACAGTCCACGGGGAGCTGTTTTTT. Translating gives CASSLTGTTVHGELFF. The variable domain in full, completed from reference TRBV7-3 and TRBJ2-2, reads GAGVSQTPSNKVTEKGKYVELRCDPISGHTALYWYRQSLGQGPEFLIYFQGTGAADDSGLPNDRFFAVRPEGSVSTLKIQRTERGDSAVYLCASSLTGTTVHGELFFGEGSRLTVL.

This clone has ten or more counts. V usage is TRBV10-3 and J usage is TRBJ2-7; D may be TRBD2 (5 bases). Germline V lookup: CDR1 ENHRY, CDR2 SYGVKD. V was shortened by 0 bases and J by 7 bases, with 10 bases between the two germline ends. The CDR3 runs 13 residues. The CDR3 region has the DNA TGTGCCATCAGTGAGTCTTCCTCGGGGGAGCAGTACTTC. Its protein is CAISESSSGEQYF.

This clone came up a few times. The chain employs TRBV19 and TRBJ2-7; maybe TRBD1 (5 bases). The length of the CDR3 is 14 residues. The V gene lost 9 bases and the J gene lost 2 bases, with 17 bases spanning the gap. Germline-derived CDR1 and CDR2 are LNHDA and SQIVND (reference sequence). This CDR3 reads CASGSTGGAYEQYF. In DNA, the CDR3 is TGTGCCAGCGGATCCACAGGTGGAGCCTACGAGCAGTACTTC.

This clone was observed a few times. A much larger clone is a single base away; this may be a read error. The chain is built from TRBV6-4 and TRBJ2-3, with D possibly TRBD1 on 5 matching bases. In germline, CDR1 is MRHNA, CDR2 SNTAGT. The CDR3 loop spans 13 amino acids. The CDR3 spells CASSDYPTGTQYF. The DNA for the CDR3 is TGTGCCAGCAGTGACTACCCCACAGGTACGCAGTATTTT.

V and J are TRBV5-6 and TRBJ1-1, with 7 bases matching TRBD1. CDR1 and CDR2 from the germline V gene are SGHDT and YYEEEE. The length of the CDR3 is 14 residues. The J segment lost 2 bases and the V segment lost 3 bases, leaving 4 bases of the junction unmatched. In DNA form, the CDR3 reads TGTGCCAGCAGCTGGAGGGACAGAAACACTGAAGCTTTCTTT. This codes for CASSWRDRNTEAFF.

This clone was seen ten or more times. V is TRBV5-1 and J is TRBJ2-5, with 9 bases lining up with TRBD2. The trim removed 4 bases at V and 1 base at J, leaving 8 bases unmatched. The germline V gene has CDR1 SGHRS and CDR2 YFSETQ. The CDR3 has 16 residues. CDR3 DNA: TGCGCCAGCAGCCTCGGGGCTAGCGGGGCCCAAGAGACCCAGTACTTC. Protein: CASSLGASGAQETQYF.

Ten or more counts support this clone. CDR3 sequence reads: CASSPAGEETQYF. The CDR3 nucleotides read TGTGCCAGCAGTCCAGCGGGGGAGGAGACCCAGTACTTC. The chain couples TRBV6-1 to TRBJ2-5, with TRBD2 identical over 8 bases. V shed 5 bases, J shed 5 bases, and the junction held 4 bases outside the gene matches. Germline V lookup: CDR1 MNHNS, CDR2 SASEGT. CDR3 length: 13 amino acids.

As regards this clone: This clone may be a read error of a much larger clone one base away. V and J are TRBV25-1 and TRBJ2-1, with D tentatively TRBD1 or TRBD2 (5 bases each). V lost 1 base, J lost 4 bases, and 14 bases lay in between. The germline gives CDR1 MGHDK, CDR2 SYGVNS. The CDR3 covers 16 residues. Here the CDR3 reads CASSESGTCNYNEQFF. For the CDR3, the DNA is TGTGCCAGCAGTGAATCAGGGACCTGTAATTACAATGAGCAGTTCTTC.

The chain links TRBV14 to TRBJ1-1; perhaps TRBD1 as D (5 bases). The CDR3 loop spans 15 amino acids. The germline CDR1 and CDR2 sequences are SGHDN and FVKESK. V was trimmed by 2 bases and J by 5 bases, leaving 15 bases between them. The CDR3 DNA reads as TGTGCCAGCAGCCAACTTGGTGGGGGTTGGACTGAAGCTTTCTTT. Translated: CASSQLGGGWTEAFF.

This clone appeared many times. The V gene is TRBV19, the J gene TRBJ1-2, with D unresolved. Germline CDR1 is LNHDA and CDR2 is SQIVND (reference sequence). Trimming stripped 4 bases from V and 4 bases from J, with 19 bases between. The length of the CDR3 is 16 residues. CDR3 coding DNA: TGTGCCAGTAGTACGCAAACATTACAGTTCCTCTATGGCTACACCTTC. Translated: CASSTQTLQFLYGYTF. Combining the CDR3 with reference TRBV19 and TRBJ1-2 gives the whole variable domain DGGITQSPKYLFRKEGQNVTLSCEQNLNHDAMYWYRQDPGQGLRLIYYSQIVNDFQKGDIAEGYSVSREKKESFPLTVTSAQKNPTAFYLCASSTQTLQFLYGYTFGSGTRLTVV.

This clone was counted many times. This chain links TRBV20-1 with TRBJ2-1; the match to TRBD2 covers 10 bases. The CDR3 length is 16 residues. Germline assignment: CDR1 DFQATT and CDR2 SNEGSKA (reference sequence). The junction had 13 bases not matched to a gene; V was cut back by 1 base and J by 10 bases. CDR3 region: CSARVRFASGGQEQFF. The CDR3 nucleotides read TGCAGTGCTAGAGTCCGGTTCGCTAGCGGGGGTCAGGAGCAGTTCTTC.

The sample holds many counts of this clone. The rearrangement joins TRBV5-4 to TRBJ1-2; TRBD1 aligns across 7 bases. J was trimmed by 8 bases and V by 4 bases; bases with no gene match: 8. The CDR3 spans 13 residues. Germline V CDR1 and CDR2: SGHNT, YYREEE (reference sequence). In nucleotides, the CDR3 is TGTGCCAGCAGCCGGACAGGTATGGGAGGCTACACCTTC. It specifies CASSRTGMGGYTF.

The sample holds many counts of this clone. The chain recombines TRBV2 with TRBJ1-1; D remains unclear. The V and J ends lost 4 bases and 4 bases respectively, with 13 bases between them. The length of the CDR3 is 14 residues. Germline CDR1 SNHLY, CDR2 FYNNEI. In nucleotides, the CDR3 is TGTGCCAGCAGTGGTGAGTGGGAGAGCACTGAAGCTTTCTTT. The encoded protein is CASSGEWESTEAFF.

In its sample, this clone was seen many times. The gene calls are TRBV2 and TRBJ2-7; 14 positions agree with TRBD2. V was clipped by 10 bases and J by 0 bases; unmatched bases: 5. The CDR3 is 15 residues long. Germline V gives CDR1 SNHLY, CDR2 FYNNEI. CDR3 in DNA: TGTGCCACCGGGACTAGCGGGGGAAGCTCCTACGAGCAGTACTTC. It is translated as CATGTSGGSSYEQYF.

This clone was seen ten or more times. The chain combines TRBV18 with TRBJ2-7; D is possibly TRBD2 (6 bases). The CDR3 totals 14 residues. Germline V lookup: CDR1 KGHSH, CDR2 LQKENI. The V gene lost 8 bases and the J gene lost 3 bases, with 17 bases spanning the gap. CDR3 in amino acids: CASQRAGGGYEQYF. CDR3 DNA: TGTGCCAGCCAGAGGGCCGGGGGAGGCTACGAGCAGTACTTC.